The T cell receptor (beta chain) under discussion was sequenced for a study of T cell responses to AZD1222 COVID-19 vaccine. Notes on the study in general: It was only a handful of AZD1222 recipients who were seropositive at baseline.

CDR3 length: 15 residues. Germline values: CDR1 MGHRA, CDR2 YSYEKL. The V segment lost 4 bases and the J segment 4 bases; nucleotides outside the gene matches: 6. Data came from immunoSEQ multiplex PCR; TCRdb stores just in-frame clones and leaves some out. The sample includes 100,000 to 120,000 clones, roughly 89% seen only once; the top ten take roughly 2.5%. As regards this clone: Its cognate antigen is unknown.

This TCR came from an adult who received the AZD1222 COVID-19 vaccine. The gene calls are TRBV4-1 and TRBJ1-1, with TRBD1 matching 10 bases. The material was peripheral blood, obtained 28 days after the second AZD1222 dose. DNA for the CDR3: TGCGCCAGCAGCCTAGGACAGGGGGTAAGCACTGAAGCTTTCTTT. This sequence encodes CASSLGQGVSTEAFF.